One T cell receptor beta chain is described in this entry. What antigen it recognizes has not been identified. No base qualities exist here, and no much larger clone lies one base off it. The cohort was made up of around 720 healthy bone marrow donors. All cohort members were sampled while nominally healthy, although unrecorded immune exposures were likely present. Of the 666 cohort members, about 290 had a positive CMV serostatus and 350 to 450 had a negative one, while no CMV serostatus was recorded for the donor. Every donor gave a peripheral blood sample, and the peripheral blood mononuclear cells from that sample were used for TCR beta sequencing. Genomic DNA was extracted from the blood cell samples with the Qiagen DNeasy Blood Extraction Kit. This entry belongs to a study of cytomegalovirus exposure and HLA in healthy donors (dated by TCRdb to about 2017). About the full investigation: According to an earlier analysis of 550 to 700 of the donors, about 179 million T cells yielded some 120 million unique TCR beta sequences and less than 300 Gb of sequence data. Using immunosequencing, the study profiled T cell repertoires from about 620 subjects and related those repertoires to cytomegalovirus serostatus. Rather than using new phenotypic data, the later analysis identified candidate immune exposures from TCR beta sequences and from how often those sequences occurred across donors. A few DR-DQ haplotypes were treated as single units for association and clustering because of strong linkage in the cohort. HLA typing covered class I and class II loci at four-digit resolution. The study was designed to test whether signatures of past pathogen exposure could be identified by cataloging public T cell receptors. Of the 350 to 450 genotyped donors, more than 75% were placed in the genetic ancestry cluster associated with self-reported Caucasian donors. In a later genetic analysis, genome-wide SNP genotypes for about 55% of the roughly 700 donors were used, and that subset was treated as a discovery cohort. A later analysis re-examined previously published TCR beta repertoires from 610 or so donors and added high-resolution HLA genotyping to investigate patterns of TCR occurrence. Typing coverage varied by locus: about 629-640 donors for A, B, C, DRB1 and DQB1; more than 500 for DQA1; 606 for DPA1; under 490 for DPB1. An early release covering about 600 HLA-typed donors comprised roughly 300 gigabases of sequencing data and around 86 million unique TCR sequences. Donor age, sex, ethnicity and CMV serostatus were compiled together with the repertoire data. Every repertoire in the discovery cohort had been generated on one and the same sequencing platform. An earlier analysis of roughly 580 of the donors used high-throughput TCR beta sequencing to judge whether each TCR beta V gene segment behaved as functional or pseudogenic. The study combined high-throughput TCR immunosequencing, statistical association of individual TCRs with disease status, and machine learning to predict cytomegalovirus infection status. Among about 400 genotyped donors of the cohort, an average of about 220,000 unique TCR beta nucleotide sequences was sequenced per donor, of which about 20% were non-productive. Along with the roughly 710-subject first cohort, a separate validation cohort of over 90 different subjects was used. General study outcomes and caveats: The presence/absence analyses assumed that sequencing depth was roughly uniform across donors, and that assumption may not be true. A further reported finding was that TCR beta sequences accurately predicted the HLA-A and HLA-B alleles for most subjects in the first cohort. In a later genetic analysis, fewer N-insertions in productive TCRs were reported among donors in an Asian-associated ancestry cluster than the approximately 670-donor mean. Because counts were too low, seventeen rarely observed V segments, including chromosome 9 orphons, were left out of the earlier analysis of some 640 of the donors. Correlated functional status among segregating V segments might reflect linkage disequilibrium, but an unknown experimental factor could not be ruled out. A later genetic analysis associated a missense DCLRE1C variant with V-gene and J-gene trimming of TCR beta chains, and an independent cohort replicated the association. In a later analysis, some 17,000 TCR beta sequences were associated with specific HLA alleles at a false discovery rate of 0.05. A group of highly shared sequence variants was considered likely to be a technical artifact of the sequencing pipeline. The cohort was sequenced for TCR beta chains only, and without alpha or paired-chain data the features that could be detected were limited. A total of around 150 TCR beta chains were listed by the study as associated with cytomegalovirus. It was suggested by the authors that the approach could potentially be generalized to other disease states and immunological phenotypes. In a later analysis, most CMV-associated TCR beta chains were found to appear HLA-restricted, with HLA associations seemingly driven largely by CMV exposure. HLA typing was unavailable for some donors at each locus, so association tests used only the typed subset. According to a later analysis, parvovirus B19, influenza, CMV and Epstein-Barr virus appeared linked to several top co-occurrence clusters. While some public TCRs were present in many individuals, most TCR sequences turned up only very rarely across donors. In a later analysis, HLA-associated TCR beta chains showed more clonal expansion and lower generation probabilities than non-associated chains that were equally common. When HLA alleles, especially DR and DQ, strongly co-occurred, TCR associations were difficult to assign to individual alleles. For the cohort, immune exposure information was limited to CMV serostatus. Because the 87-base-pair reads could not distinguish some IMGT-functional V segments, including TRBV6-2 and TRBV6-3, those segments were excluded. An earlier analysis of some 590 of the donors showed that most TCR beta V segments appeared in productive rearrangements either about 90% or about 30% of the time, which broadly matched IMGT annotations. The classifier was reported to diagnose cytomegalovirus status with high specificity and sensitivity in both the original and validation cohorts. In vitro tests confirmed that three of the cytomegalovirus-associated TCR beta chains recognize cytomegalovirus antigens. A later analysis found that TCR association rates varied across HLA loci, with DRB1 alleles showing the most associated TCRs and HLA-C alleles the fewest.

V is reduced by 4 bases and J by 6 bases, leaving a spacing of 19 bases between them. Via the germline V gene (reference sequence), CDR1 is SGHNT and CDR2 YYREEE. The CDR3 runs 16 amino acids, cysteine and phenylalanine included. The kept DNA is CDR3 alone, 48 bases in frame from the first base. Libraries were prepared through the immunoSEQ multiplex PCR assay. A mixture of 60 forward primers for TCR Vbeta segments and 13 reverse primers for TCR Jbeta segments was used in the multiplex PCR. A multiplex PCR assay on genomic DNA amplified the CDR3 region of rearranged TCR beta genes. The amplified TCR beta libraries were sequenced on the Illumina HiSeq System as 87-base-pair reads. In the authors' own workflow: A later analysis counted approximately 76 million unique TCR beta chains across the roughly 700 repertoires, and 10 million to 11 million of these chains were shared by at least two donors. A nearest-neighbor algorithm error-corrected the raw reads and collapsed the reads into unique sequences, merging closely related sequences to remove PCR and sequencing errors. CDR3 sequences were aligned to IMGT reference sequences to assign V, D and J gene segments. For a sequence to be retained, at least a six-nucleotide match to both a V gene segment and a J gene segment was required. Rearrangements were called productive when the CDR3 lacked stop codons and stayed in frame with V and J; all others were non-productive. CDR3 was defined by IMGT convention, running from the second conserved V-encoded cysteine to the conserved J-encoded phenylalanine. The earlier analysis of 550 to 650 of the donors excluded any sequence lacking an unambiguous match to a single V gene segment. In an earlier analysis of approximately 610 of the donors, V segments were called functional above 56.7% productive rearrangements and were called segregating when the between-donor standard deviation exceeded 5%. A statistical classification framework was built for diagnosing cytomegalovirus status from the catalog of TCR beta chain sequences. V and J gene assignment, in a later analysis, came from comparing TCR nucleotide sequences with IMGT/GENE-DB human TR gene sequences. The TCRdist pipeline was used in a later analysis to assign CDR3 sequences and most-parsimonious VDJ recombination scenarios. In a later analysis, every TCR beta chain was defined by the combination of its CDR3 amino acid sequence and its V-gene family, and reads without a unique V-gene family were dropped. As a way to deal with suspected cross-contamination and a sequencing artifact, a later analysis dropped 592 nucleotide sequences that were highly shared and had low generation probability. For each public chain, a later analysis derived a clonal expansion index from normalized ranks of inferred template counts within each repertoire. A later analysis computed generation probabilities with a VDJ recombination model fitted to out-of-frame rearrangements, and checked the results against IGoR. In a later analysis, hypergeometric tests were used to score TCR-TCR, TCR-HLA and TCR-CMV co-occurrence, with a repertoire-size bias correction applied to TCR pairs. In a later analysis, false discovery rates were estimated by permuting HLA or CMV assignments 20 times. In a later analysis, co-occurring TCRs were grouped using DBSCAN, and TCRdist sequence similarity was added for clustering within HLA-allele-positive subsets. Repertoires with fewer than 30,000 or more than 120,000 public chains were left out of co-occurrence clustering, as were about 5 repertoires with anomalous nucleotide sharing. Imported from immuneACCESS, the table was reduced by TCRdb to in-frame sequences with V and J called. These copies leave out some clones; in studies compared against another copy, an unresolved V gene accounts for under half, and the cause of the remainder is not known. V and J calls and clone size follow that table, whereas D and trimming were derived from the DNA. Across this sample there are about 82,000 clones, with approximately 79% seen only once. The top ten constitute 13% of the sample.

The chain was built from TRBV5-4 and TRBJ1-4; TRBD1 is a weak D gene call, 5 bases matching. Sequencing was done on a sample of PBMCs. The TCR originated in a human donor in good health. Here is the DNA: TGTGCCAGCAGCGTAGGGACTGCCCAGGCGGATGAAAAACTGTTTTTT. This is translated as CASSVGTAQADEKLFF.